This TCR beta chain derives from a study of T cell responses to AZD1222 COVID-19 vaccine. The study, taken as a whole, reports: Across spike, vaccine-associated CD4 TCRs were found, dominant at 160-218 and 743-854.

The V gene's germline CDR1 is GTSNPN and CDR2 SVGIG (reference sequence). V trimming: 0 bases; J trimming: 7 bases; junction bases outside the gene matches: 4. The CDR3 totals 13 residues. Here immunoSEQ multiplex PCR was the method, and the copy in TCRdb shows in-frame clones only, minus some. The sample contains fewer than 120,000 clones, about 85% of which appear only once. As regards this clone: Its target is not known.

The receptor's source is an adult in good health. V and J are TRBV30 and TRBJ1-1; 8 positions agree with TRBD1. The sequences come from peripheral blood, collected on day 0 of AZD1222 vaccination. Written as DNA, the CDR3 is TGTGCCTGGAGTGTGCAGGGGGCGGGTGAAGCTTTCTTT. This codes for CAWSVQGAGEAFF.